This T cell receptor beta chain was recovered during a study of Graves' ophthalmopathy and Graves' hyperthyroidism. Study as a whole: Stable hyperthyroid donors showed no ophthalmopathy during 18 months follow-up.

Germline V CDR1 and CDR2: PRHDT, FYEKMQ (reference sequence). V shed 8 bases, J shed 2 bases, and the junction held 4 bases outside the gene matches. CDR3 length equals 13 residues. The study's findings and limits: Clonotypes were expanded in thyroid at above 0.001 frequency, and most also appeared in blood.

Beta-chain TCR CDR3 regions were amplified from RNA transcripts. HTBI primers served in a first-round RT-PCR, which a second-round multiplex PCR followed. One entry per CDR3 protein, called by TCRdb with MiXCR from the multiplex PCR reads. The sample lists over a million distinct CDR3 sequences, about 38% occurring once. Hyperthyroidism cases were recent diagnoses of under 2 months' duration in people aged 18 to 65. The diagnosis was founded upon clinical symptoms, serum thyroxine, TRAb, thyroid ultrasound and orbital computed tomography. As for this clonotype: What it binds is not known.

The source of this sequence is an adult man with Graves' hyperthyroidism. Sequenced sample: peripheral blood or thyroid tissue (not recorded which). The chain recombines TRBV13 with TRBJ2-7; 9 nucleotides align to TRBD2. CDR3 sequence: CASLERGAYEQYF. The CDR3 region has the DNA TGTGCCAGCCTGGAGCGGGGGGCCTACGAGCAGTACTTC.